This T cell receptor beta chain was recovered during a study of PD-1 blockade in classical Hodgkin lymphoma (TCRdb year 2020). Study-wide context: Nivolumab dosing was 3 mg/kg intravenously every 2 weeks, continuing until either disease progression or unacceptable toxicity. To define a peripheral blood immune signature of response to PD-1 blockade in classical Hodgkin lymphoma, the study combined TCR beta sequencing with CyTOF. Broad study findings and their caveats: Baseline TCR diversity was reported to be lower in newly diagnosed patients than in healthy donors and to be lower still in relapsed/refractory patients. The study covered only a single clinical trial cohort, and the causes of the repertoire differences, possibly disease activity or prior therapy, were still not defined. Trial patients achieving complete response had baseline diversity similar to newly diagnosed patients, whereas partial responders and progressors had significantly lower diversity. Lower diversity was seen in patients whose nivolumab began less than 1 year after ASCT, and these patients were left out of later analyses so that immune reconstitution would not confound the results. CD4+ but not CD8+ TCR diversity rose significantly by C4D1 (p=0.0027 vs p=0.16), most apparent in complete responders (p=0.02).

The Qiagen DNeasy kit was used to extract genomic DNA both from unsorted PBMCs and from the negatively selected CD4+ and CD8+ fractions. Using primers that anneal to V and J segments, immunoSEQ multiplex PCR amplified the TCR beta CDR3 regions. A synthetic immune receptor repertoire was used to minimize amplification bias, and any remaining bias was removed computationally after sequencing. In the source study's methods: Custom Python scripts were used to quantify repertoire diversity as the Shannon entropy index. Unsorted, CD4+ and CD8+ repertoires were examined separately, except in combined analyses, for which CD4+ and CD8+ sequences were merged in silico. A clone was considered expanded if an increase in frequency of at least 2-fold after treatment relative to C1D1 was found, and a pseudocount of 0.5 was applied to clones undetected at baseline. Clones with 0 or 1 copy at C1D1 were defined as singleton clones, while clones with 2 or more copies were defined as non-singleton clones. By matching protein sequences in sorted samples from the same patient, clones expanded in unsorted samples were annotated as CD4+, CD8+ or unknown. Wilcoxon tests on paired samples were used to test changes in diversity from C1D1 to C4D1. Entries here come from immuneACCESS through TCRdb and include only in-frame sequences with V and J called. Some clones fail to appear in such tables; in the studies checked, an unresolved V gene covers under half of the shortfall, and the cause of the remainder is unknown. That table furnishes V, J and clone size, whereas the DNA furnished D and trimming. The sample table holds under 20,000 clones, of which about 68% were seen once. The top ten clones comprise 2% to 2.5% of the sample.

With regard to this clone: Its cognate antigen has yet to be identified. Per-nucleotide qualities are absent, and no much larger clonotype sits a single base away.

According to the study, the label for this sample's time point signals: cycle 4 day 1 (C4D1), after 5 to 7 weeks of nivolumab. Every trial patient had relapsed following autologous stem cell transplantation, and prior brentuximab vedotin exposure was what differed among cohorts A, B and C. CD4+ T cells were purified from thawed PBMCs by magnetic negative selection with a Miltenyi CD4+ T cell isolation kit. The trial cohort included 55 to 65 patients with relapsed/refractory classical Hodgkin lymphoma, and each patient had a best overall response of complete response, partial response or progressive disease. In the multi-cohort phase II CheckMate 205 trial, trial patients received single-agent nivolumab. An independent review committee assessed best overall response by applying the 2007 International Working Group response criteria. PBMCs from the trial were collected at three points: immediately before nivolumab initiation (C1D1), and during therapy at cycle 2 day 1 and cycle 4 day 1. Peripheral blood was collected in 8 mL Vacutainer Cell Preparation Tubes, from which PBMCs were isolated by centrifugation and then cryopreserved. Purified CD4+ and CD8+ fractions were prepared only for cases where an additional PBMC sample was available. Magnetically labelled cells were removed on LS columns in a quadroMACS separator, and the flow-through was retained as the purified fraction.

Looking up the germline V gene (reference sequence) yields CDR1 MNHEY and CDR2 SMNVEV. The CDR3, cysteine through phenylalanine, is 14 amino acids long. Kept here is only the CDR3 DNA, which spans 42 bases and is read in frame from base 1. V loses 2 bases at its end and J loses 6 bases; junction bases beyond the gene matches: 3. This TCR came from a human donor with classical Hodgkin lymphoma. The material sequenced was CD4+ T cells from blood, taken before the fourth cycle of nivolumab. The chain was built from TRBV27 and TRBJ2-7, with 11 junctional bases fitting TRBD1. CDR3 sequence: CASSLRGQGGEQYF. Here is the DNA: TGTGCCAGCAGTTTAAGGGGACAGGGGGGCGAGCAGTACTTC.